Described below is a single T cell receptor (beta chain) sequence and its context. The CDR3 spans 15 residues. CDR1 and CDR2 (germline): MDHEN, SYDVKM. The V gene end was trimmed by 7 bases and the J gene end by 3 bases; junction bases not matched to a gene: 11. The sample is drawn from a study of blood T cell repertoires in COVID-19. Overall study: Collection of acute and convalescent COVID-19 samples took place in the United States, Italy and Spain. The analysed material was cDNA or gDNA that came from T cells, B-cell-depleted T cells, or PBMCs.

In the original processing: Nucleated cell number was recorded as an estimate derived from reference gene primer amplification. Sequencing used immunoSEQ multiplex PCR; TCRdb keeps in-frame clones, though not all of them. That table furnishes V, J and clone size, whereas the DNA furnished D and trimming. The sample has 170,000 or so clones, around nine tenths seen once. Those enrolled in Seattle joined during active infection and were followed longitudinally afterward. The chain employs TRBV28 and TRBJ1-1, with TRBD1 identical over 7 bases. The TCR sequence derives from a man aged 55 to 69 with COVID-19, enrolled during active disease. The sample taken for sequencing was peripheral blood. The CDR3 DNA sequence: TGTGCCAGCAACTTAGGGGGCGCCTTGTACACTGAAGCTTTCTTT. As protein: CASNLGGALYTEAFF.